The 5 T cell receptor beta chains below come from one sample, sequenced in a study of graft-versus-host responses after intestinal transplantation. Method: immunoSEQ multiplex PCR; TCRdb's copy keeps in-frame clones and lacks some. The data contain 35,000 to 45,000 clones, approximately 96% of them singletons. These TCRs' antigens remain unknown. This sample comprised unstimulated CD8+ T cells sorted from spleen or lymph node cells, obtained before transplant. These receptors came from a human donor who was the organ donor for an intestinal transplant.

V is TRBV4-3 and J is TRBJ2-5, with TRBD1 matching 8 bases. The junction had 13 bases not matched to a gene; V was cut back by 0 bases and J by 4 bases. Germline V gene sequence: CDR1 LGHNA, CDR2 YSLEER. The CDR3 totals 18 residues. The CDR3 here is CASSQDLIGTGTRETQYF. DNA for the CDR3: TGCGCCAGCAGCCAAGATCTTATTGGGACAGGTACACGAGAGACCCAGTACTTC.

V usage is TRBV5-6 and J usage is TRBJ2-7; the match to TRBD2 covers 10 bases. The V gene's germline CDR1 is SGHDT and CDR2 YYEEEE. The CDR3 is 14 residues long. V dropped 4 bases and J dropped 6; count of bases not matched to a gene: 7. The DNA of the CDR3 is TGTGCCAGCAGCCCGGGACTAGCGCTGGGCGAGCAGTACTTC. This encodes CASSPGLALGEQYF.

This clone has just one count. The chain couples TRBV10-3 to TRBJ1-1, with no clear D. V shed 2 bases and J shed 4 bases, with 11 bases lying between them. CDR3 length: 14 residues. CDR1 and CDR2 from the germline V gene are ENHRY and SYGVKD. The CDR3, as DNA: TGTGCCATCAGTGAGGGCCCAGGCGGCACTGAAGCTTTCTTT. Its protein product is CAISEGPGGTEAFF.

The rearrangement uses TRBV6-1 and TRBJ1-4; no reliable D call. Germline V gives CDR1 MNHNS, CDR2 SASEGT. This CDR3 has 13 amino acids. Trimming stripped 2 bases from V and 4 bases from J, with 5 bases between. This CDR3 reads CASSEIGNEKLFF. The CDR3 nucleotides are TGTGCCAGCAGTGAAATCGGTAATGAAAAACTGTTTTTT.

The chain employs TRBV2 and TRBJ1-2, with no clear D. Trimming removed 8 bases from V and 5 bases from J, with 0 bases in between. Germline lookup yields CDR1 SNHLY and CDR2 FYNNEI. This CDR3 is 8 amino acids long. This CDR3 is CASYGYTF. Here the CDR3 DNA reads TGTGCCAGCTATGGCTACACCTTC.